What follows is one TCR beta chain and its context. Its antigen is unidentified. The data were obtained in a study of cytomegalovirus exposure and HLA in healthy donors. Study-wide results and caveats: Prediction of most subjects' HLA-A and HLA-B alleles by TCR beta sequences was reportedly accurate. Follow-up analysis seemed to connect common viral pathogens with several of the most significant clusters identified.

Vbeta (60) and Jbeta (13) primers were used in the PCR. Assay: immunoSEQ multiplex PCR; the TCRdb copy retains only in-frame clones and omits some. The repertoire includes 80,000 or so clones, roughly 63% of them detected once, and around 5% sits in the top ten. This CDR3 comprises 15 residues. Germline lookup yields CDR1 MNHNY and CDR2 SVGAGI (reference sequence). V was shortened by 2 bases and J by 2 bases, with 13 bases between the two germline ends. These donors, healthy bone marrow donors, were studied. The chain couples TRBV6-6 to TRBJ2-7; D is undetermined. The TCR was taken from a man aged 25-45 years in good health and CMV-seropositive. Sample: PBMCs. The chain's CDR3 is CASSYVAARTYEQYF. CDR3 DNA sequence: TGTGCCAGCAGTTACGTGGCGGCCCGGACCTACGAGCAGTACTTC.